This is a list of T cell receptor beta chains from one sample in a study of shared clonotypes between healthy human individuals. The protocol was immunoSEQ multiplex PCR, while the TCRdb copy is restricted to in-frame clones and leaves out a portion. The sample records some 1,900,000 clones, roughly 95% being singletons. The sample was naive CD8+ T cells sorted from blood. Receptors originate from a man aged 18 to 29 in good health. Each CDR3 is given with its conserved first and last residue. A D gene is named only where the DNA matches it firmly. Only part of the rows carry a size: once, few, many, or a class if the clone is expanded.

V gene	D gene	CDR3 length	clone size	J gene	CDR3 DNA	CDR3 protein
TRBV4-3	NA	14	NA	TRBJ2-7	TGCGCCAGCAGCCTCGGATCCTCGGGCTACGAGCAGTACTTC	CASSLGSSGYEQYF
TRBV5-1	NA	17	NA	TRBJ1-2	TGCGCCAGCAGCTTGGTAGGGGGAGACACGGGATTGGGCGGCTACACCTTC	CASSLVGGDTGLGGYTF
TRBV4-1	NA	14	NA	TRBJ1-1	TGCGCCAGCAGCCAGACAGGCGGAAGCACTGAAGCTTTCTTT	CASSQTGGSTEAFF
TRBV5-5	NA	13	NA	TRBJ2-7	TGTGCCAGCAGCCCTACAGGGTCCTACGAGCAGTACTTC	CASSPTGSYEQYF
TRBV27	NA	12	NA	TRBJ1-5	TGTGCCAGCAGCGCTCGGGGTCAGCCCCAGCATTTT	CASSARGQPQHF
TRBV10-1	NA	13	NA	TRBJ1-1	TGCGCCAGCAGACAGGGTATGAACACTGAAGCTTTCTTT	CASRQGMNTEAFF
TRBV6-5	NA	13	NA	TRBJ2-7	TGTGCCAGCAGTTACCTAGAGGGCGACGAGCAGTACTTC	CASSYLEGDEQYF
TRBV2	NA	16	NA	TRBJ2-6	TGTGCCAGCAGTGCCCGGACGGGCTCTGGGGCCAACGTCCTGACTTTC	CASSARTGSGANVLTF
TRBV7-3	NA	13	once	TRBJ2-7	TGTGCCAGCAGCCCTGGACAGCTCTACGAGCAGTACTTC	CASSPGQLYEQYF
TRBV4-1	TRBD1	17	once	TRBJ1-3	TGCGCCAGCAGCCAATTCCCCGGACAGGGCCCCGGAAACACCATATATTTT	CASSQFPGQGPGNTIYF
TRBV29-1	NA	13	NA	TRBJ1-1	TGCAGCGCCTTGGCGGGGGCCTACACTGAAGCTTTCTTT	CSALAGAYTEAFF
TRBV5-1	NA	13	NA	TRBJ2-2	TGCGCCAGCAGCTTGGAATCTTTCGGGGAGCTGTTTTTT	CASSLESFGELFF
TRBV7-6	NA	13	NA	TRBJ2-7	TGTGCCAGCAGCTTGGACACCAACTACGAGCAGTACTTC	CASSLDTNYEQYF
TRBV5-1	NA	15	NA	TRBJ2-3	TGCGCCAGCAGTCGTACGGGATTGAACACAGATACGCAGTATTTT	CASSRTGLNTDTQYF
TRBV5-1	NA	13	NA	TRBJ2-7	TGCGCCAGCAGCTTGGAAGGCGTCTACGAGCAGTACTTC	CASSLEGVYEQYF
TRBV4-1	NA	13	NA	TRBJ1-1	TGCGCCAGCAGCCAAGATCGGGGACAAGAAGCTTTCTTT	CASSQDRGQEAFF
TRBV6-1	NA	16	few	TRBJ1-4	TGTGCCAGCAGTGAATGGCTCAGGGACGGGGATGAAAAACTGTTTTTT	CASSEWLRDGDEKLFF
TRBV7-8	NA	17	NA	TRBJ2-7	TGTGCCAGCAGCTTAGCGTTGACCGCCGCTAGCTCCTACGAGCAGTACTTC	CASSLALTAASSYEQYF
TRBV7-2	NA	13	once	TRBJ2-7	TGTGCCAGCAGCCCCAGTACAGGCTACGAGCAGTACTTC	CASSPSTGYEQYF
TRBV13	TRBD1	16	NA	TRBJ2-1	TGTGCCAGCAGCTCGGAACCGGGACAGGGTAGGAATGAGCAGTTCTTC	CASSSEPGQGRNEQFF
TRBV6-1	TRBD1	14	once	TRBJ2-7	TGTGCCAGCAGTGCGAAGACAGGGTTCCACGAGCAGTACTTC	CASSAKTGFHEQYF
TRBV29-1	TRBD1	13	NA	TRBJ1-1	TGCAGCGTTCTGGACGGACAGGGGATGGGCGCTTTCTTT	CSVLDGQGMGAFF
TRBV5-4	NA	15	NA	TRBJ2-7	TGTGCCAGCAGCGGAGGACTTCCAGTTCACAACGAGCAGTACTTC	CASSGGLPVHNEQYF
TRBV28	TRBD1	14	NA	TRBJ2-7	TGTGCCAGCAGTTTCAGCGACAGGGGCTACGAGCAGTACTTC	CASSFSDRGYEQYF
TRBV19	NA	14	NA	TRBJ2-1	TGTGCCAGTAGTATAGCAAGCTCCTACAATGAGCAGTTCTTC	CASSIASSYNEQFF
TRBV30	NA	12	NA	TRBJ2-3	TGTGCCTGGAGTCTCGGGGGTGATACGCAGTATTTT	CAWSLGGDTQYF
TRBV29-1	TRBD2	15	NA	TRBJ2-1	TGCAGCGTGGATGACCGGACTAGCGGCCTTAATGAGCAGTTCTTC	CSVDDRTSGLNEQFF
TRBV27	NA	15	NA	TRBJ2-3	TGTGCCAGCAGGCCCATAGGCCGTTCCACAGATACGCAGTATTTT	CASRPIGRSTDTQYF
TRBV4-1	TRBD2	16	NA	TRBJ2-7	TGCGCCAGCAGCCAAGCCTCGGGACTAGCGGCGTACGAGCAGTACTTC	CASSQASGLAAYEQYF
TRBV7-2	NA	15	NA	TRBJ2-3	TGTGCCAGCAGCTTAGGGGTTAGAACGACAGATACGCAGTATTTT	CASSLGVRTTDTQYF
TRBV12-5	TRBD1	15	NA	TRBJ2-7	TGTGCTAGTGGTCCAGAGACAGGGTCTAGGAACGAGCAGTACTTC	CASGPETGSRNEQYF
TRBV5-1	NA	14	NA	TRBJ2-1	TGCGCCAGCAGCCCTGGGACTGGGCAAGGGGAGCAGTTCTTC	CASSPGTGQGEQFF
TRBV7-9	NA	13	NA	TRBJ2-7	TGTGCCAGCAGTCATGACGTAGCCTACGAGCAGTACTTC	CASSHDVAYEQYF
TRBV7-9	NA	16	NA	TRBJ1-4	TGTGCCAGCAGCTTAGACAGGGCGGGAACTAATGAAAAACTGTTTTTT	CASSLDRAGTNEKLFF
TRBV4-3	NA	14	once	TRBJ1-1	TGCGCCAGCAGCCAAGGTCTGGGATTCACTGAAGCTTTCTTT	CASSQGLGFTEAFF
TRBV6-5	TRBD1	14	NA	TRBJ2-5	TGTGCCAGCAGCCTACAGACAGGGGGAGAGACCCAGTACTTC	CASSLQTGGETQYF
TRBV10-3	NA	14	NA	TRBJ2-7	TGTGCCATCAGTGTTGGGGACTTAGACTACGAGCAGTACTTC	CAISVGDLDYEQYF
TRBV7-9	TRBD2	16	NA	TRBJ2-7	TGTGCCAGCAGCTTAGGAGGGACTAGCGGTGCCTACGAGCAGTACTTC	CASSLGGTSGAYEQYF
TRBV19	TRBD1	14	NA	TRBJ2-3	TGTGCCAGTAGCCACGGACAGGGCACAGATACGCAGTATTTT	CASSHGQGTDTQYF
TRBV7-8	NA	15	NA	TRBJ2-7	TGTGCCAGCAGCTTAGAGAGGTCTCCCTACCGCGAGCAGTACTTC	CASSLERSPYREQYF
TRBV10-2	NA	12	NA	TRBJ1-1	TGCGCCAGCAGTGAGGGATACACTGAAGCTTTCTTT	CASSEGYTEAFF
TRBV6-5	NA	14	NA	TRBJ2-7	TGTGCCAGCAGTAAGGACTGGTACTCCTACGAGCAGTACTTC	CASSKDWYSYEQYF
TRBV4-2	NA	13	NA	TRBJ2-3	TGTGCCAGCAGCCAAGTTGTATCGGATACGCAGTATTTT	CASSQVVSDTQYF
TRBV10-3	TRBD2	17	NA	TRBJ2-5	TGTGCCATCAGTGAACCGGGTACCGGGAGGGACCAAGAGACCCAGTACTTC	CAISEPGTGRDQETQYF
TRBV5-1	NA	16	NA	TRBJ1-4	TGCGCCCCAGGTCGCAGTGAGAGGGGCACTAATGAAAAACTGTTTTTT	CAPGRSERGTNEKLFF
TRBV11-2	NA	14	NA	TRBJ2-5	TGTGCCAGCAGCTTAGTGAGGAGCCAAGAGACCCAGTACTTC	CASSLVRSQETQYF
TRBV19	NA	14	NA	TRBJ2-7	TGTGCCAGTAGTATAGATTTGGAGTCTGACGAGCAGTACTTC	CASSIDLESDEQYF
TRBV30	NA	13	once	TRBJ2-1	TGTGCCTGGAGTTTGGGGCTCACGGATGAGCAGTTCTTC	CAWSLGLTDEQFF
TRBV5-6	TRBD1	18	NA	TRBJ1-2	TGTGCCAGCAGCTTGCTTCTTGGCCTGTCGGGCAGGGGGCATGGCTACACCTTC	CASSLLLGLSGRGHGYTF
TRBV5-1	TRBD2	16	NA	TRBJ2-7	TGCGCCAGTACTCACGGCCGGGACTACCTCTCCTACGAGCAGTACTTC	CASTHGRDYLSYEQYF
TRBV29-1	NA	13	NA	TRBJ2-2	TGCAGCGTTAACGACCCAAGCACCGGGGAGCTGTTTTTT	CSVNDPSTGELFF
TRBV29-1	TRBD1	17	NA	TRBJ2-1	TGCAGCGTCACGCCTCCGCGACAGGGAAGTATGTTCAATGAGCAGTTCTTC	CSVTPPRQGSMFNEQFF
TRBV7-8	NA	14	once	TRBJ2-3	TGTGCCAGCAGCTTAGGGGGCTTAGCAGATACGCAGTATTTT	CASSLGGLADTQYF
TRBV2	NA	15	NA	TRBJ1-5	TGTGCCAGCAGTGAGGAAGGGAAGGGCAATCAGCCCCAGCATTTT	CASSEEGKGNQPQHF
TRBV11-2	TRBD1	14	NA	TRBJ1-2	TGTGCCAGCAGCGCCGGGACAGACCTCTATGGCTACACCTTC	CASSAGTDLYGYTF
TRBV6-1	TRBD1	19	NA	TRBJ1-3	TGTGCCAGCAGTGGTGGGCATATTCCAGGGGGCCCGCCTGGAAACACCATATATTTT	CASSGGHIPGGPPGNTIYF
TRBV7-9	NA	14	NA	TRBJ1-1	TGTGCCAGCAGCTTAGAAGTCGGGCTTACTGAAGCTTTCTTT	CASSLEVGLTEAFF
TRBV27	NA	14	NA	TRBJ2-3	TGTGCCAGCAGTTTACTCGCCAGCACAGATACGCAGTATTTT	CASSLLASTDTQYF
TRBV27	TRBD1	17	NA	TRBJ1-4	TGTGCCAGCAGTTCTCCCCAGGACAGGGGCCGAGGTGAAAAACTGTTTTTT	CASSSPQDRGRGEKLFF